This TCR beta chain was retrieved from a study of CD8+ T cells in alopecia areata. Study-wide results and limits: Higher clonality than in normal scalp was seen in lesional scalp, especially alopecia totalis/universalis.

The CDR3 length is 14 residues. The trim removed 5 bases at V and 5 bases at J, leaving 5 bases unmatched. Germline CDR1 NNHDY, CDR2 SYVADS. Reverse transcribed after extraction, RNA yielded cDNA as the sequencing template. Sequenced by immunoSEQ multiplex PCR; TCRdb stores in-frame clones only, minus some. The repertoire consists of 200,000 to 300,000 clones, none detected only once. Cells from pooled cutaneous lymph nodes were sorted by CD4, CD8alpha, NKG2D, NKG2ACE and other markers. In the case of this clone: Its specificity is not known. Gene names are mouse gene names. The read ends 4 residues early relative to the CDR3; the germline J gene fills the gap.

The V gene is TRBV13-3, the J gene TRBJ2-1, with 9 bases identical to TRBD2. The receptor was derived from a C3H/HeJ mouse with alopecia areata. This strain has MHC haplotype H2-k. The source material was CD4+ T cells sorted from a lymph node. The CDR3 spells CASRMRDWDAEQFF. The DNA read from the CDR3 is TGTGCCAGCAGGATGCGGGACTGGGATGCT.